One and the same sample provided the 2 T cell receptor beta chains below, sequenced in a study of cytomegalovirus exposure and HLA in healthy donors. The PCR contained 60 Vbeta and 13 Jbeta primers. Only in-frame clones appear in the TCRdb table, and some are missing; sequencing was by immunoSEQ multiplex PCR. The repertoire includes more than 150,000 clones, roughly nine tenths of them detected once, and around 0.21% sits in the top ten. The source material was PBMCs. These receptors all come from a girl less than two years old in good health and CMV-seronegative.

The V and J genes are TRBV27 and TRBJ1-2, with TRBD1 matching 11 bases. Trimming cost V 1 base and J 6 bases; bases outside gene matches: 4. The CDR3 runs to 15 residues. CDR1 and CDR2 from the germline V gene are MNHEY and SMNVEV (reference sequence). CDR3 nucleotides: TGTGCCAGCAGTTTATGGGACAGGGGGGTAGATGGCTACACCTTC. Protein product: CASSLWDRGVDGYTF.

V and J are TRBV5-8 and TRBJ1-4; no clear D gene. Trimming took 4 bases from V and 0 from J, leaving 13 bases between them. The CDR3 is 16 residues long. Germline CDR1 and CDR2: SGHTS and YDEGEE. The CDR3 is CASSRGLLATNEKLFF. CDR3 nucleotides: TGTGCCAGCAGCAGAGGGTTACTGGCAACTAATGAAAAACTGTTTTTT.